A selection of T cell receptor beta chains follows, all from one sample in a study of T cells in narcolepsy. Method: immunoSEQ multiplex PCR; TCRdb's copy keeps in-frame clones and lacks some. The data hold 35,000 or so clones, with around 85% observed a single time. The specimen was CD45RA- memory CD4+ T cells from PBMCs. The source of these receptors is a human donor with narcolepsy. Each CDR3 is given with its conserved first and last residue. A D gene is named only where the DNA matches it firmly. Size is stated for part of the rows, as once, few or many counts, or as a class when the clone is expanded.

length,V,D,size,J,DNA,CDR3
13,TRBV6-1,TRBD1,.,TRBJ1-6,TGTGCCAGCAGCAACAGGGGAAATTCACCCCTCCACTTT,CASSNRGNSPLHF
14,TRBV18,.,.,TRBJ2-5,TGTGCCAGCTCACCACCGAGCCTTCAAGAGACCCAGTACTTC,CASSPPSLQETQYF
17,TRBV4-3,TRBD2,.,TRBJ2-1,TGCGCCAGCAGCCAAGAGGCCAGCGGGGGGGCCCGGAATGAGCAGTTCTTC,CASSQEASGGARNEQFF
15,TRBV5-5,TRBD1,once,TRBJ1-6,TGTGCCAGCAGTTCTACGGACAGGAATAATTCACCCCTCCACTTT,CASSSTDRNNSPLHF
16,TRBV18,TRBD1,.,TRBJ2-7,TGTGCCAGCTCACCACCAGTCGGGACAGGGATCTACGAGCAGTACTTC,CASSPPVGTGIYEQYF
13,TRBV18,.,.,TRBJ1-1,TGTGCCGGTTTGTCACAGGATAACACTGAAGCTTTCTTT,CAGLSQDNTEAFF
14,TRBV7-9,.,once,TRBJ2-3,TGTGCCAGCAGCGAGGGACTGTCCACAGATACGCAGTATTTT,CASSEGLSTDTQYF
13,TRBV19,.,.,TRBJ2-7,TGTGCCAGTAGCACCCTGGCGCCCTACGAGCAGTACTTC,CASSTLAPYEQYF
12,TRBV5-8,.,.,TRBJ2-1,TGCGCCAGCAGCTTGGTAACCAGAACGGCGTTCTTC,CASSLVTRTAFF
14,TRBV5-6,TRBD1,.,TRBJ1-2,TGTGCCAGCAGCGTCCTACAGGGGGCTCAGGGCTACACCTTC,CASSVLQGAQGYTF
17,TRBV27,TRBD1,.,TRBJ1-2,TGTGCCAGCAGTCTCCCGTTGGACAGGGGGCTAGACTATGGCTACACCTTC,CASSLPLDRGLDYGYTF
15,TRBV6-1,TRBD1,.,TRBJ1-1,TGTGCCAGCAAGGTCAAAGCAGGGGGAAGCACTGAAGCTTTCTTT,CASKVKAGGSTEAFF
15,TRBV28,.,.,TRBJ2-6,TGTGCCAGCAAAAAACGAAACTCTGGGGCCAACGTCCTGACTTTC,CASKKRNSGANVLTF
14,TRBV6-5,TRBD1,.,TRBJ2-7,TGTGCCAGCGCTTTAGGACAGGGGGGGCACGAGCAGTACTTC,CASALGQGGHEQYF
18,TRBV4-2,.,.,TRBJ1-5,TGTGCCAGCAGCCAAGATTTGGTCAGGGGATTGTGGAATCAGCCCCAGCATTTT,CASSQDLVRGLWNQPQHF
16,TRBV27,.,.,TRBJ2-1,TGTGCCAGCAGCCCGATAGCCGACTCTTGGGTTCATGAGCAGTTCTTC,CASSPIADSWVHEQFF
14,TRBV28,.,.,TRBJ1-1,TGTGCCAGCAGTTTATATATCACGAACACTGAAGCTTTCTTT,CASSLYITNTEAFF
15,TRBV28,TRBD2,.,TRBJ2-5,TGTGCCAGCAGTCTGGGACTAAGGGAATTGGAGACCCAGTACTTC,CASSLGLRELETQYF
13,TRBV9,.,.,TRBJ1-3,TGTGCCAGCAGCGTGAGCTCTGGAAACACCATATATTTT,CASSVSSGNTIYF
15,TRBV27,.,.,TRBJ2-3,TGTGCCAGCAGTTTATGGGCTAGGGCAACGGATACGCAGTATTTT,CASSLWARATDTQYF
15,TRBV11-3,TRBD2,.,TRBJ2-1,TGTGCCAGCAGCTTAGGGTCCGCGGGGAGGGGTGAGCAGTTCTTC,CASSLGSAGRGEQFF
15,TRBV4-2,.,.,TRBJ1-2,TGTGCCAGCAGCCAAGATTTAGTAGGAGATTCTGGCTACACCTTC,CASSQDLVGDSGYTF
12,TRBV30,.,.,TRBJ2-7,TGTGCCTGGAGGGCCGTCTCCTACGAGCAGTACTTC,CAWRAVSYEQYF
15,TRBV6-1,.,.,TRBJ1-1,TGTGCCAGCAGTGATATGGGACGGCCGAACACTGAAGCTTTCTTT,CASSDMGRPNTEAFF
15,TRBV5-1,.,.,TRBJ1-4,TGCGCCAGCAGCGCTTTAAGGGAGGGCAATGAAAAACTGTTTTTT,CASSALREGNEKLFF
14,TRBV19,TRBD1,.,TRBJ1-2,TGTGCCAGTAGTCCGGACAGGGGGCGATATGGCTACACCTTC,CASSPDRGRYGYTF